This T cell receptor beta chain was found in a study of blood T cell repertoires in COVID-19. The overall study: Collection of acute and convalescent COVID-19 samples took place in the United States, Italy and Spain. T cells, B-cell-depleted T cells, or PBMCs provided the cDNA or gDNA that served as material.

Comments on this clone: An end of the junction differs from the germline gene, which may be a read error.

This CDR3 is 11 amino acids long. CDR1 and CDR2 from the germline V gene are LGHDT and YNNKEL (reference sequence). As handled by the study authors: Reference gene primer amplification yielded estimated nucleated cell counts. TCRdb's table, derived via immunoSEQ multiplex PCR, lists solely in-frame clones and lacks some. D and trimming come from the DNA, and the V and J calls and clone size come from that table. This sample has under 150,000 clones, with around 89% found just once. This chain joins TRBV3-1 (or the pseudogene TRBV3-2) and TRBJ2-2; possible D gene TRBD2, 6 bases. The TCR sequence derives from a human donor in a cohort sampled during active COVID-19. The specimen was peripheral blood. CDR3 bases: TGTGCCAGCAGCCAAGGGGGGGTGCTGTTTTTT. It codes for CASSQGGVLFF.